The 13 T cell receptor beta chains below all came from one sample that was sequenced in a study of cytomegalovirus exposure and HLA in healthy donors (dated by TCRdb to between 2016 and 2019). The protocol used for the library was the immunoSEQ multiplex PCR assay. The multiplex PCR relied on a mix of 60 forward primers for TCR Vbeta segments and 13 reverse primers for TCR Jbeta segments. Held by TCRdb, this immuneACCESS table contains in-frame sequences only and omits some clones. Under half of the omission traces to an unresolved V gene where checked; the cause of the rest is unknown. This sample's table lists 120,000 to 150,000 clones. The top ten hold 1.5% to 2% of the sample. Sequencing was done on a sample of PBMCs. The receptors stem from a woman aged 50 to 65 in good health and CMV-seronegative.

The chain is built from TRBV18 and TRBJ1-4; 11 nucleotides align to TRBD1. There are 16 residues in the CDR3. CDR1 is KGHSH and CDR2 is LQKENI in the germline V gene. V lost 2 bases to trimming and J lost 7 bases; unmatched junction nucleotides: 6. CDR3 bases: TGTGCCAGCTCACCAGGACGGGGACAGGGGGTTGAAAAACTGTTTTTT. It specifies CASSPGRGQGVEKLFF. Looking up the rest from reference TRBV18 and TRBJ1-4 gives the full variable domain: NAGVMQNPRHLVRRRGQEARLRCSPMKGHSHVYWYRQLPEEGLKFMVYLQKENIIDESGMPKERFSAEFPKEGPSILRIQQVVRGDSAAYFCASSPGRGQGVEKLFFGSGTQLSVL.

The V call is TRBV4-2, the J call TRBJ1-6; a possible D gene is TRBD1 (5 bases). The CDR3 covers 16 residues. V dropped 6 bases and J dropped 7 bases, with 19 bases sitting between them. The V gene's germline CDR1 is LGHNA and CDR2 YNFKEQ. The DNA for the CDR3 is TGTGCCAGCAGGAACAGGCAACTTGGGGGGAATTCACCCCTCCACTTT. It codes for CASRNRQLGGNSPLHF.

The chain links TRBV2 to TRBJ1-4; D is unresolved. Per the germline V gene, CDR1 is SNHLY and CDR2 is FYNNEI. This CDR3 has 12 amino acids. V was trimmed by 7 bases and J by 5 bases, leaving 8 bases between them. The CDR3: CASKRVNEKLFF. The DNA of the CDR3 is TGTGCCAGCAAGCGAGTGAATGAAAAACTGTTTTTT.

The chain carries TRBV11-2 and TRBJ2-1; 9 positions match TRBD1. CDR1 and CDR2 from the germline V gene are SGHAT and FQNNGV. The CDR3 runs 15 residues. J was trimmed by 10 bases and V by 6 bases; bases with no gene match: 13. CDR3 nucleotides: TGTGCCAGCAGTACCGGGACAGGGCTCCGGGCGGAGCAGTTCTTC. It specifies CASSTGTGLRAEQFF. The entire variable domain, with the rest obtained from reference TRBV11-2 and TRBJ2-1, is as follows: EAGVAQSPRYKIIEKRQSVAFWCNPISGHATLYWYQQILGQGPKLLIQFQNNGVVDDSQLPKDRFSAERLKGVDSTLKIQPAKLEDSAVYLCASSTGTGLRAEQFFGPGTRLTVL.

The chain employs TRBV6-5 and TRBJ2-7, with 7 bases identical to TRBD2. The J segment lost 1 base and the V segment lost 0 bases, leaving 6 bases of the junction unmatched. This CDR3 region has 16 residues. Germline V lookup: CDR1 MNHEY, CDR2 SVGAGI. The CDR3 loop reads CASSYSGGMGSYEQYF. The CDR3 coding sequence is TGTGCCAGCAGTTACTCGGGGGGGATGGGGTCCTACGAGCAGTACTTC.

The chain couples TRBV2 to TRBJ2-3; D is perhaps TRBD2 (6 bases). This CDR3 region has 13 residues. The germline CDR1 and CDR2 sequences are SNHLY and FYNNEI. Trimming took 8 bases from V and 4 from J, leaving 13 bases between them. The DNA for the CDR3 is TGTGCCAGCGGTTTAATAGCGGCAGATACGCAGTATTTT. It encodes CASGLIAADTQYF.

V and J are TRBV5-1 and TRBJ2-5, with 10 nucleotides matching TRBD2. The CDR3 covers 13 residues. V lost 3 bases, J lost 5 bases, and 1 base stayed unmatched. Germline CDR1 is SGHRS and CDR2 is YFSETQ. The CDR3 loop is CASSSLAGETQYF. For the CDR3, the DNA is TGCGCCAGCAGCTCACTAGCGGGGGAGACCCAGTACTTC.

This chain uses TRBV9 with TRBJ2-1, with D possibly matching TRBD1 (5 bases). V lost 4 bases and J 7 bases, leaving 9 bases between the germline ends. Germline loops: CDR1 SGDLS, CDR2 YYNGEE. This CDR3 is 12 amino acids long. The DNA for the CDR3 is TGTGCCAGCAGCTCTCGACAGAATGAGCAGTTCTTC. This translates into CASSSRQNEQFF. The entire variable domain, with the rest obtained from reference TRBV9 and TRBJ2-1, is as follows: DSGVTQTPKHLITATGQRVTLRCSPRSGDLSVYWYQQSLDQGLQFLIQYYNGEERAKGNILERFSAQQFPDLHSELNLSSLELGDSALYFCASSSRQNEQFFGPGTRLTVL.

The chain recombines TRBV7-2 with TRBJ2-3; TRBD2 agrees at 11 bases. The germline V gene encodes CDR1 SGHTA and CDR2 FQGNSA. The trim removed 6 bases at V and 3 bases at J, leaving 8 bases unmatched. The CDR3 contains 16 residues. The CDR3 reads CASRPRVAGGTDTQYF. In nucleotides, the CDR3 is TGTGCCAGCAGGCCCCGGGTAGCGGGAGGGACAGATACGCAGTATTTT.

Here the CDR3 DNA reads TGTGCCAGCAGCACAGGAGGGGCTAGCACAGATACGCAGTATTTT. Translated, it gives CASSTGGASTDTQYF. The chain joins TRBV7-9 to TRBJ2-3; possible D gene TRBD2, 6 bases. Germline CDR1 and CDR2: SEHNR and FQNEAQ (reference sequence). The V and J ends lost 5 bases and 0 bases respectively, with 12 bases between them. The CDR3 covers 15 residues.

This chain joins TRBV7-9 and TRBJ2-3; D perhaps matches TRBD1 (6 bases). CDR1 and CDR2 (germline): SEHNR, FQNEAQ (reference sequence). CDR3 size: 17 residues. V lost 0 bases to trimming and J lost 0 bases, with 13 bases between them. The CDR3 region is CASSLADRPGSTDTQYF. In DNA, the CDR3 is TGTGCCAGCAGCTTAGCGGACAGACCCGGCAGCACAGATACGCAGTATTTT.

The chain links TRBV9 to TRBJ2-1; TRBD2 agrees at 12 bases. Trimming cost V 0 bases and J 7 bases; bases outside gene matches: 5. The germline V gene encodes CDR1 SGDLS and CDR2 YYNGEE. CDR3 size: 16 residues. CDR3 in amino acids: CASSVGLAGGDNEQFF. The CDR3 DNA follows: TGTGCCAGCAGCGTAGGTCTAGCGGGAGGGGATAATGAGCAGTTCTTC.

As DNA, the CDR3 is TGTGCCAGTAGTATAGCGGCAGGGTCGAACACCGGGGAGCTGTTTTTT. Translated: CASSIAAGSNTGELFF. This chain links TRBV19 with TRBJ2-2; a possible D gene is TRBD1 (5 bases). The CDR3 spans 16 residues. CDR1 is LNHDA, CDR2 SQIVND, per germline (reference sequence). Trimming cost V 1 base and J 0 bases, with 9 bases left between them.